These T cell receptor beta chains were read from a single sample in a study of cytomegalovirus exposure and HLA in healthy donors. Sequencing used immunoSEQ multiplex PCR; TCRdb keeps in-frame clones, though not all of them. The data show fewer than 200,000 clones, 75% to 80% seen once. Input material: PBMCs. The receptors shown here come from a woman aged 45-59 years in good health and CMV-seropositive. CDR3s include the opening cysteine and the closing phenylalanine or tryptophan. The D gene is left open where the match is weak. The size of a clone is reported for some rows only, either as once, few or many, or as a class for expanded clones.

TRBJ2-4	-	-	TRBV6-5	TGTGCCAGCAGTTCCAGGATGGGCATTCAGTACTTC	CASSSRMGIQYF
TRBJ2-3	-	-	TRBV11-2	TGTGCCAGCAGCTTTGAGCGGGTCCCCCTAAATACGCAGTATTTT	CASSFERVPLNTQYF
TRBJ1-1	-	-	TRBV18	TGTGCCAGCTCACCTGGGCCGGGGGAAGCTTTCTTT	CASSPGPGEAFF
TRBJ1-1	-	-	TRBV15	TGTGCCACCAGCAGAGATGAGGCAGGGAAAACTGAAGCTTTCTTT	CATSRDEAGKTEAFF
TRBJ2-1	-	-	TRBV15	TGTGCCACCAGCAGGGACCCGGGGTCGGTCTATGAGCAGTTCTTC	CATSRDPGSVYEQFF
TRBJ2-7	-	-	TRBV5-4	TGTGCCAGCGGTATACAGGGTTACGAGCAGTACTTC	CASGIQGYEQYF
TRBJ2-5	TRBD2	-	TRBV7-9	TGTGCCAGCAGCTCCACCCTAGCGGGGGGGCGGGATTGGTACTTC	CASSSTLAGGRDWYF
TRBJ1-5	-	few	TRBV28	TGTGCCAGCAGCGCCGTTTGGCGCAATCAGCCCCAGCATTTT	CASSAVWRNQPQHF
TRBJ2-3	-	-	TRBV28	TGTGCCAGCAGTCCCGGGGGGACAATGTCCGCAGATACGCAGTATTTT	CASSPGGTMSADTQYF
TRBJ2-3	TRBD1	few	TRBV10-2	TGCGCCAGCAGGCCCGGACAGGGAATCACAGATACGCAGTATTTT	CASRPGQGITDTQYF
TRBJ2-1	-	-	TRBV20-1	TGCAGTGCCCTTTCTAATGAGCAGTTCTTC	CSALSNEQFF
TRBJ2-1	-	-	TRBV9	TGTGCCAGCAGCGTAGCTCCGGAGCACAATGAGCAGTTCTTC	CASSVAPEHNEQFF
TRBJ2-5	TRBD2	-	TRBV29-1	TGCAGCGTTGAACCGACTCAGAGGGGGGGTAAGGTAGCGGGAGAAGAGACCCAGTACTTC	CSVEPTQRGGKVAGEETQYF
TRBJ2-1	TRBD2	-	TRBV9	TGTGCCAGCAGCCTTGGGACTAGCGGAGGGATATATGAGCAGTTCTTC	CASSLGTSGGIYEQFF
TRBJ1-5	-	-	TRBV23-1	TGCGCCAGCACGCCCATGGCAGGGTATCAGCCCCAGCATTTT	CASTPMAGYQPQHF
TRBJ2-5	TRBD1	-	TRBV7-2	TGTGCCAGCAAACCCGGAGGGACAGGGGGCTGGGAGACCCAGTACTTC	CASKPGGTGGWETQYF
TRBJ1-1	TRBD1	once	TRBV7-2	TGTGCCAGCAGCTCCTCTTCGGGTTTCAGACAGGGTAGAGTCACTGAAGCTTTCTTT	CASSSSSGFRQGRVTEAFF
TRBJ1-4	-	few	TRBV10-1	TGCGCCAGCGGGAGGTTGATGGTCGGGGATGCTGAAAAACTGTTTTTT	CASGRLMVGDAEKLFF
TRBJ2-3	TRBD1	-	TRBV5-4	TGTGCCAGCAGCTTTCAGGGACAGTCCGCAGATACGCAGTATTTT	CASSFQGQSADTQYF
TRBJ1-2	TRBD1	-	TRBV18	TGTGCCAGCTCACCCAGCGCCTTAAACAGGGGGCTCAACTATGGCTACACCTTC	CASSPSALNRGLNYGYTF
TRBJ2-1	TRBD2	few	TRBV6-1	TGTGCCAGCAGTGCCGGGACTAGCGGGAGCAATGAGCAGTTCTTC	CASSAGTSGSNEQFF
TRBJ2-3	TRBD2	few	TRBV28	TGTGCCAGCAGGCTTGGGGGGGACACAGATACGCAGTATTTT	CASRLGGDTDTQYF
TRBJ2-3	-	few	TRBV28	TGTGCCAGCAGCCTATCAGATACGCAGTATTTT	CASSLSDTQYF
TRBJ2-2	-	-	TRBV18	TGTGCCAGCTCACCGGGACTCAGGAACACCGGGGAGCTGTTTTTT	CASSPGLRNTGELFF
TRBJ2-3	TRBD2	-	TRBV2	TGTGCCAGCAGTGCCCCCGGGGGGACAGATACGCAGTATTTT	CASSAPGGTDTQYF
TRBJ2-2	-	-	TRBV18	TGTGCCAGCTCACCAGGGCGGGAGCTGTTTTTT	CASSPGRELFF
TRBJ2-7	-	-	TRBV7-9	TGTGCCAGCAGCTTAGAGGGGGACGGCGAGCAGTACTTC	CASSLEGDGEQYF
TRBJ1-5	-	-	TRBV19	TGTGCCAGTGGGCCGGGATACGATATACAGCATTTT	CASGPGYDIQHF
TRBJ1-5	-	-	TRBV25-1	TGTGCCAGCAGTGAATTCGGGGGGCTACATCTGATCTCCCAGCATTTT	CASSEFGGLHLISQHF
TRBJ1-1	TRBD1	-	TRBV6-5	TGTGCCAGCACGAAAGGGGGCATAAGCGGCACTGAAGCTTTCTTT	CASTKGGISGTEAFF
TRBJ2-4	-	-	TRBV6-1	TGTGCCAGCAGTGATGGACCGGGAAGGAACATTCAGTACTTC	CASSDGPGRNIQYF
TRBJ2-1	-	-	TRBV14	TGTGCCAGCAGCCAACACAGGACAGACAATGAGCAGTTCTTC	CASSQHRTDNEQFF
TRBJ2-5	TRBD2	few	TRBV28	TGTGCCAGCAGTCAACTAGCGGGGGAGAAGCGGGTTCGAAGAGAGACCCAGTACTTC	CASSQLAGEKRVRRETQYF
TRBJ2-3	-	-	TRBV7-2	TGTGCCAGCACCCGAAGAACTACAGATACGCAGTATTTT	CASTRRTTDTQYF
TRBJ1-5	-	-	TRBV10-1	TGCGCCAGCAGTGAGTCGATCGGTCAGCCCCAGCATTTT	CASSESIGQPQHF
TRBJ1-5	-	-	TRBV7-6	TGTGCCAGCAGCGCACAGGGCGATCAGCCCCAGCATTTT	CASSAQGDQPQHF
TRBJ2-3	TRBD2	-	TRBV7-2	TGTGCCAGCAGCTTAAAGACTAGCGGGGGCCGTGGGACAGATACGCAGTATTTT	CASSLKTSGGRGTDTQYF
TRBJ2-3	TRBD2	once	TRBV7-9	TGTGCCAGCAGCTTTACGACTAGCGGCCCATCAATTGGGAGAAATACGCAGTATTTT	CASSFTTSGPSIGRNTQYF
TRBJ2-7	-	-	TRBV6-6	TGTGCCAGCAGTTATCGTCGGCAGGGGTTAGCCTACGAGCAGTACTTC	CASSYRRQGLAYEQYF
TRBJ2-7	TRBD1	-	TRBV27	TGTGCCAGCAGTATCGGACAGGTCGGCGAGCAGTACTTC	CASSIGQVGEQYF
TRBJ1-5	-	-	TRBV5-6	TGTGCCAGCAGCTTGGGACCGACGGGGGGCCATCAGCCCCAGCATTTT	CASSLGPTGGHQPQHF
TRBJ2-5	TRBD2	-	TRBV5-4	TGTGCCAGCAGCTCTGGCGGGGGGGCCGGGGAGACCCAGTACTTC	CASSSGGGAGETQYF
TRBJ2-7	-	-	TRBV19	TGTGCCAGTAGTAGGGACATCTACGAGCAGTACTTC	CASSRDIYEQYF
TRBJ1-2	-	few	TRBV5-4	TGTGCCAGCAGGGGGGGGATGTATGGCTACACCTTC	CASRGGMYGYTF
TRBJ2-3	TRBD2	-	TRBV9	TGTGCCAGCGGGCCACAAGCGGGAAATCGCCCAGATACGCAGTATTTT	CASGPQAGNRPDTQYF
TRBJ2-1	TRBD2	-	TRBV30	TGTGCCTGGAGTGTGGGGGGCGGGAGGATTCAGCAGTTCTTC	CAWSVGGGRIQQFF
TRBJ1-2	-	once	TRBV28	TGTGCCAGCAGCCGACAAGTCGGGGAGAGGGGCTACACCTTC	CASSRQVGERGYTF
TRBJ2-7	-	-	TRBV7-2	TGTGCCAGCAGGTCGGGACACCTCTACGAGCAGTACTTC	CASRSGHLYEQYF
TRBJ1-1	-	-	TRBV15	TGTGCCACCAGCCGAACTACAGGGAACACTGAAGCTTTCTTT	CATSRTTGNTEAFF
TRBJ2-1	TRBD1	-	TRBV27	TGTGCCAGCAGTTCCTGGACAGGGTCCTACAATGAGCAGTTCTTC	CASSSWTGSYNEQFF
TRBJ2-5	TRBD1	-	TRBV7-9	TGTGCCAGCAGCGCCCGACAGGGCCCACAAGAGACCCAGTACTTC	CASSARQGPQETQYF
TRBJ1-2	TRBD1	-	TRBV14	TGTGCCAGCAGCCCGCGGGACAGGTCGGGCTATGGCTACACCTTC	CASSPRDRSGYGYTF
TRBJ2-5	TRBD2	-	TRBV7-9	TGTGCCAGCACCCCTAGCGGGATGGAGACCCAGTACTTC	CASTPSGMETQYF